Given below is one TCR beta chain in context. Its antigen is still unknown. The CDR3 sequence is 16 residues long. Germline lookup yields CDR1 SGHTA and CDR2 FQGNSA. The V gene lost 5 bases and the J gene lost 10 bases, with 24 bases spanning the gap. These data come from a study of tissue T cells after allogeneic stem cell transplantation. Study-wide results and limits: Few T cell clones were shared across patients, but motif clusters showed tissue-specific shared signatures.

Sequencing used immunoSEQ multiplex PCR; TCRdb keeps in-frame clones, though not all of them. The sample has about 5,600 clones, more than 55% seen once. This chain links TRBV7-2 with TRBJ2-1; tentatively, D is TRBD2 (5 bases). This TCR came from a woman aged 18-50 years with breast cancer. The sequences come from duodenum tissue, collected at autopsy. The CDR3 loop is CASSPTSEDWRREQFF. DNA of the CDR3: TGTGCCAGCAGCCCGACGTCCGAGGACTGGAGGAGAGAGCAGTTCTTC. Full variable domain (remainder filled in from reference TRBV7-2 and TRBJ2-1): GAGVSQSPSNKVTEKGKDVELRCDPISGHTALYWYRQSLGQGLEFLIYFQGNSAPDKSGLPSDRFSAERTGGSVSTLTIQRTQQEDSAVYLCASSPTSEDWRREQFFGPGTRLTVL.